Listed below are T cell receptor beta chains from one sample, sequenced in a study of T cells in Graves' hyperthyroidism and ophthalmopathy. Each CDR3 protein is one row after TCRdb ran MiXCR on the multiplex PCR reads. The table has approximately 610,000 distinct CDR3 sequences, approximately 15% seen once. Material for sequencing was blood. The receptors stem from a woman between 18 and 29 years old with Graves' hyperthyroidism. The CDR3 runs from the conserved cysteine through the conserved F or W. D genes are given only for firm matches. Size values are once, few and many counts, or a class for expanded clones, and some rows have none.

size: .; J: TRBJ1-1; length: 15; D: TRBD1; V: TRBV7-9; CDR3: CASSLGGTVLPEAFF
size: few; J: TRBJ1-2; length: 14; D: TRBD1; V: TRBV5-1; CDR3: CASSLGDSQHGYTF
size: few; J: TRBJ2-7; length: 15; D: TRBD2; V: TRBV27; CDR3: CASSPPGGGRYEQYF
size: .; J: TRBJ2-6; length: 16; D: .; V: TRBV28; CDR3: CATSGTMVAGANVLTF
size: .; J: TRBJ1-2; length: 14; D: .; V: TRBV12-3/TRBV12-4; CDR3: CASSSYGKEDGYTF
size: few; J: TRBJ1-2; length: 14; D: .; V: TRBV27; CDR3: CASSLSNGGYGYTF
size: .; J: TRBJ2-7; length: 18; D: .; V: TRBV28; CDR3: CASSPSLQGHLGSYEQYF
size: many; J: TRBJ2-1; length: 14; D: TRBD1; V: TRBV7-3; CDR3: CASSLSSQGEKQFF
size: .; J: TRBJ2-1; length: 15; D: .; V: TRBV6-1; CDR3: CASRPGHPSYNEQFF
size: many; J: TRBJ1-4; length: 14; D: .; V: TRBV28; CDR3: CASSLTHTLRKLFF
size: many; J: TRBJ1-1; length: 13; D: TRBD1; V: TRBV4-1; CDR3: CASSIPHDRESFF
size: few; J: TRBJ1-2; length: 12; D: .; V: TRBV19; CDR3: CASGSPLYGYTF
size: few; J: TRBJ2-1; length: 21; D: .; V: TRBV3-1; CDR3: CASSQVMWNSRALSSYNEQFF
size: many; J: TRBJ2-1; length: 14; D: TRBD2; V: TRBV30; CDR3: CAWSGASGSNEQFF
size: many; J: TRBJ2-7; length: 12; D: TRBD1; V: TRBV2; CDR3: CASGHRGNGQYF
size: few; J: TRBJ2-5; length: 14; D: .; V: TRBV7-8; CDR3: CASTHGLGSRAQYF
size: .; J: TRBJ1-4; length: 16; D: .; V: TRBV12-3/TRBV12-4; CDR3: CASSFFLGTTNEKLFF
size: many; J: TRBJ1-1; length: 17; D: TRBD1; V: TRBV3-1; CDR3: CASSLRTGGSIYTEAFF
size: .; J: TRBJ2-1; length: 16; D: TRBD2; V: TRBV10-1; CDR3: CASRALGGSSYNEQFF
size: few; J: TRBJ1-3; length: 15; D: .; V: TRBV11-1; CDR3: CASSLVRDSGNTIYF
size: .; J: TRBJ1-2; length: 12; D: .; V: TRBV12-3/TRBV12-4; CDR3: CASRPNSAGYTF
size: many; J: TRBJ2-1; length: 16; D: TRBD1; V: TRBV7-8; CDR3: CASILGAGGFFNEQFF
size: .; J: TRBJ2-2; length: 13; D: .; V: TRBV20-1; CDR3: CSAGGSNTGELFF